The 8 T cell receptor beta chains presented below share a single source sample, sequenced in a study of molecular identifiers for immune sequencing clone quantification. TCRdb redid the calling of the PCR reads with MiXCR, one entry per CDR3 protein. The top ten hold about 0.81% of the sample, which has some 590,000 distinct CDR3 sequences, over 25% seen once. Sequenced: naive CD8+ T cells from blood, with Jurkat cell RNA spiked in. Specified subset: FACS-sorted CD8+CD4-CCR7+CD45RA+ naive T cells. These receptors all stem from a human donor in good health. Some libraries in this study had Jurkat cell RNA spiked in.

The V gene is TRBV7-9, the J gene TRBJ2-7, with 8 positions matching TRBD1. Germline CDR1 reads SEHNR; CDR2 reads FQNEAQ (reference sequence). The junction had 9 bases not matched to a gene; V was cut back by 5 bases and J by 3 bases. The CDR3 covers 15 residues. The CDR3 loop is CASSPRTGRIYEQYF. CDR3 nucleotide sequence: TGTGCCAGCAGCCCAAGGACAGGGCGTATCTACGAGCAGTACTTC.

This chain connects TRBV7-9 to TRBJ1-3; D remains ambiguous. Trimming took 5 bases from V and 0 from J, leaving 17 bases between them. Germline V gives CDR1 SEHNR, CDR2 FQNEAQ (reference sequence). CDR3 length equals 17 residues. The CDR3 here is CASSPHGVESSGNTIYF. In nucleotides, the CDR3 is TGTGCCAGCAGCCCGCATGGGGTTGAAAGCTCTGGAAACACCATATATTTT.

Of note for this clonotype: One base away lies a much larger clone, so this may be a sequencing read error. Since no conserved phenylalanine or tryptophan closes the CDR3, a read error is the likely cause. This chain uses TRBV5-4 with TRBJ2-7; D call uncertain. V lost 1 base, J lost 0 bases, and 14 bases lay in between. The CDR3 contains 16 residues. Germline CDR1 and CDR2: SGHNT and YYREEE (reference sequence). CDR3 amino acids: CASSLRPDGSSYEQYS. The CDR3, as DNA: TGTGCCAGCAGCTTGCGGCCGGACGGCAGCTCCTACGAGCAGTACTCC.

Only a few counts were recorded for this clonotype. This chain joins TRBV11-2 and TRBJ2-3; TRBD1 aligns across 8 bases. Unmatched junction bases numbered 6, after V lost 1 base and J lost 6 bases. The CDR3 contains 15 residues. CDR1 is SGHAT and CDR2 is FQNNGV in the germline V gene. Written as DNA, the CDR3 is TGTGCCAGCAGCTTAGGGCGGACAGGGAGGGATACGCAGTATTTT. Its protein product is CASSLGRTGRDTQYF.

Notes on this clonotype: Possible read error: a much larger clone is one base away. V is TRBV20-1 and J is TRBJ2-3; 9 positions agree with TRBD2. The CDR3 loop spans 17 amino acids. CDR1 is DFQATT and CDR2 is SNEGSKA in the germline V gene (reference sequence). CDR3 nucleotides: TGCAGTGCGATCGGACAGGAACCGGGACTAGCAACAGATAAGCAGTATTTT. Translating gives CSAIGQEPGLATDKQYF.

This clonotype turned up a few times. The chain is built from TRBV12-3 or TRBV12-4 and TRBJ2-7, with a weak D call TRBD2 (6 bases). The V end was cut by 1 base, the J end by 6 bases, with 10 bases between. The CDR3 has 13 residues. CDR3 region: CASSLEWRGEQYF. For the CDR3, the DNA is TGTGCCAGCAGTTTAGAGTGGCGGGGCGAGCAGTACTTC.

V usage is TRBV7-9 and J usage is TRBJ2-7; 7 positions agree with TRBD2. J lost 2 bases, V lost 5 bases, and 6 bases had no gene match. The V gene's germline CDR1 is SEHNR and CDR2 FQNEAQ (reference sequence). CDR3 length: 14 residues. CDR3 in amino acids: CASSGATSTYEQYF. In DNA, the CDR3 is TGTGCCAGCAGCGGTGCGACTAGCACCTACGAGCAGTACTTC. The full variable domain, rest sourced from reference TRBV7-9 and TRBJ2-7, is DTGVSQNPRHKITKRGQNVTFRCDPISEHNRLYWYRQTLGQGPEFLTYFQNEAQLEKSRLLSDRFSAERPKGSFSTLEIQRTEQGDSAMYLCASSGATSTYEQYFGPGTRLTVT.

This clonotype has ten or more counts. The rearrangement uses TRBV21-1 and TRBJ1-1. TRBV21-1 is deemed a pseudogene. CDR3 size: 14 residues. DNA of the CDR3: TGTGCCAGCAGCTCACCGAGGAGGGGCACTGAAGCTTTCTTT. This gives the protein CASSSPRRGTEAFF.